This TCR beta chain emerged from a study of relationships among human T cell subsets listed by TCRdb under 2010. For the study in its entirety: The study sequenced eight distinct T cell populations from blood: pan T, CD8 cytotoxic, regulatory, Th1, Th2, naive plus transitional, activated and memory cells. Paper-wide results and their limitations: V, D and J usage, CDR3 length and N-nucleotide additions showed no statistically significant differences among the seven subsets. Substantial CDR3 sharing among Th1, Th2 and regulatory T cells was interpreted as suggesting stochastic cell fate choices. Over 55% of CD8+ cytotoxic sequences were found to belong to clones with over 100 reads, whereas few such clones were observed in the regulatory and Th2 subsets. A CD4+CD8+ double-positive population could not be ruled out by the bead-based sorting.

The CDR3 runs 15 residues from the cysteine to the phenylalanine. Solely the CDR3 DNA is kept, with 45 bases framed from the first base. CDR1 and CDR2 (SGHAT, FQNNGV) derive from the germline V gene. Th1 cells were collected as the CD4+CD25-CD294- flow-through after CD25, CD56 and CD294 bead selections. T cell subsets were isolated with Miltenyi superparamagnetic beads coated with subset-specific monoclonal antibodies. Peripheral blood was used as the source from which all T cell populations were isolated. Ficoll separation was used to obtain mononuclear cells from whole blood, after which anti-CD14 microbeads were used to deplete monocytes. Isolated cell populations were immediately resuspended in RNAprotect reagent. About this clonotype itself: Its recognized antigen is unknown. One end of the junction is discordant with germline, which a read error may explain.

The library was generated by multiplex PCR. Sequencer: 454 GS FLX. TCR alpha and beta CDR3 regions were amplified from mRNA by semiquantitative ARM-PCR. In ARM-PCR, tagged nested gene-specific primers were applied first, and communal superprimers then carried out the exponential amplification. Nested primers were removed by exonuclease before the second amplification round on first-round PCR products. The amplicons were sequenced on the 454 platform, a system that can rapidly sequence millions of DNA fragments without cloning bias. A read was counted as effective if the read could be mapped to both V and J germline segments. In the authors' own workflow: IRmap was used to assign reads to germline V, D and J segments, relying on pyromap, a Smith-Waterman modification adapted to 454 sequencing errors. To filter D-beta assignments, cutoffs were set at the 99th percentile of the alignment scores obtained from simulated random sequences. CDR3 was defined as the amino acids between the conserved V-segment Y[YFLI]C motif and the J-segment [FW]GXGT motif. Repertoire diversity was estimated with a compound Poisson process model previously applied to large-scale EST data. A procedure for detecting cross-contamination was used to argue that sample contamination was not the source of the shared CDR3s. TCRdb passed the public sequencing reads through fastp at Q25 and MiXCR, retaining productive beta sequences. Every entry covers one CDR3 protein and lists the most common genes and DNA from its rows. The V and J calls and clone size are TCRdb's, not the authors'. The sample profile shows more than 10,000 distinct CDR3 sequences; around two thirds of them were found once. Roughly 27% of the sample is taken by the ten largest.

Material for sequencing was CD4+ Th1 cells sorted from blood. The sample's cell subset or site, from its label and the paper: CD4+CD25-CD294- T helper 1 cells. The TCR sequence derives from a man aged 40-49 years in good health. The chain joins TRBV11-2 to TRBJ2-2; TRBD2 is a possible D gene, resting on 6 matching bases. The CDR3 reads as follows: CASGLGTHPTGELFF. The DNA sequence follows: TGTGCCAGCGGCTTAGGGACTCACCCCACCGGGGAGCTGTTTTTT.